Below are 29 T cell receptor beta chains sequenced from a single sample in a study of cytomegalovirus exposure and HLA in healthy donors. The PCR ran on 60 Vbeta and 13 Jbeta primers. Assay used: immunoSEQ multiplex PCR; TCRdb lists only in-frame clones, some missing. Of around 190,000 clones listed, 70% to 85% are singletons. Sequencing input: PBMCs. The receptors derive from a woman aged 40 to 50 in good health and CMV-seronegative.

In its sample, this clone was seen a few times. V usage is TRBV28 and J usage is TRBJ2-1; 11 bases match TRBD2. The CDR3 runs 16 residues. CDR1 is MDHEN, CDR2 SYDVKM, per germline. J was trimmed by 2 bases and V by 6 bases; bases with no gene match: 6. In nucleotides, the CDR3 is TGTGCCAGCAGAACTAGCGGGAGAAGACCCTACAATGAGCAGTTCTTC. It translates to CASRTSGRRPYNEQFF.

V usage is TRBV14 and J usage is TRBJ1-1, with a weak D call TRBD1 (6 bases). The CDR3 loop spans 14 amino acids. Trimming cost V 0 bases and J 4 bases, with 9 bases left between them. Per germline, CDR1 SGHDN and CDR2 FVKESK. The CDR3 region is CASSQDGGGTEAFF. CDR3 nucleotides: TGTGCCAGCAGCCAAGATGGGGGCGGCACTGAAGCTTTCTTT.

The chain recombines TRBV28 with TRBJ1-2; D uncertain. The length of the CDR3 is 12 residues. The germline V gene encodes CDR1 MDHEN and CDR2 SYDVKM. The germline V and J ends were trimmed by 4 bases and 3 bases, with 6 bases remaining between them. The DNA for the CDR3 is TGTGCCAGCAGTTCAACAGACTATGGCTACACCTTC. Its protein is CASSSTDYGYTF.

This rearrangement joins TRBV13 to TRBJ1-2; a possible D gene is TRBD1 (6 bases). This CDR3 has 12 amino acids. The germline V gene encodes CDR1 PRHDT and CDR2 FYEKMQ (reference sequence). V lost 4 bases to trimming and J lost 9 bases, with 12 bases between them. The DNA of the CDR3 is TGTGCCAGCAGCTCCCCAGGGGAACGCTACACCTTC. This sequence encodes CASSSPGERYTF. Variable domain in full (rest from reference TRBV13 and TRBJ1-2): AAGVIQSPRHLIKEKRETATLKCYPIPRHDTVYWYQQGPGQDPQFLISFYEKMQSDKGSIPDRFSAQQFSDYHSELNMSSLELGDSALYFCASSSPGERYTFGSGTRLTVV.

This clone turned up a few times. The gene calls are TRBV6-1 and TRBJ1-4; D is possibly TRBD1 (5 bases). This CDR3 comprises 14 residues. Trimming removed 5 bases from V and 2 bases from J, with 9 bases in between. Per germline, CDR1 MNHNS and CDR2 SASEGT. The chain's CDR3 is CASSLTVTNEKLFF. For the CDR3, the DNA is TGTGCCAGCAGTCTGACAGTGACTAATGAAAAACTGTTTTTT.

The chain uses TRBV6-6 and TRBJ2-2; TRBD1 aligns across 7 bases. Germline V CDR1 and CDR2: MNHNY, SVGAGI (reference sequence). The CDR3 runs 15 residues. Trimming took 6 bases from V and 3 from J; bases not matched to a gene: 7. CDR3 protein: CASRTGSLHTGELFF. Written as DNA, the CDR3 is TGTGCCAGCAGGACAGGGAGTTTGCACACCGGGGAGCTGTTTTTT.

The genes are TRBV2 and TRBJ2-7; maybe TRBD1 (5 bases). The V end was cut by 2 bases, the J end by 2 bases, with 19 bases between. The length of the CDR3 is 17 residues. CDR1 and CDR2 from the germline V gene are SNHLY and FYNNEI. For the CDR3, the DNA is TGTGCCAGCAGTGAATTTTCGCAGGCCCCAGGGACCTACGAGCAGTACTTC. Its translation: CASSEFSQAPGTYEQYF.

This chain uses TRBV6-6 with TRBJ2-3; D may be TRBD2 (6 bases). CDR3 length: 15 residues. V lost 2 bases, J lost 6 bases, and 15 bases lay in between. Per germline, CDR1 MNHNY and CDR2 SVGAGI (reference sequence). The CDR3 loop reads CASSYTRLGRDTQYF. In DNA form, the CDR3 reads TGTGCCAGCAGTTACACGCGACTGGGGAGGGATACGCAGTATTTT.

The gene calls are TRBV14 and TRBJ1-1; no reliable D call. This CDR3 has 14 residues. Germline lookup yields CDR1 SGHDN and CDR2 FVKESK. V lost 3 bases to trimming and J lost 6 bases, with 14 bases between them. CDR3 sequence (DNA): TGTGCCAGCAGCCACGAAGGGAGGAGTGCTGAAGCTTTCTTT. Residues: CASSHEGRSAEAFF.

The rearrangement joins TRBV11-3 to TRBJ1-1, with a tentative D call TRBD1 (5 bases). CDR1 and CDR2 (germline): SGHNT, YENEEA. This CDR3 region has 15 residues. The V and J ends lost 2 bases and 6 bases respectively, with 16 bases between them. Written as DNA, the CDR3 is TGTGCCAGCAGCTTAAAGAGACAGAAGGGCCCTGAAGCTTTCTTT. It translates to CASSLKRQKGPEAFF.

The chain employs TRBV9 and TRBJ2-3; 7 bases line up with TRBD2. Trimming removed 3 bases from V and 1 base from J; junction bases left unmatched: 11. The CDR3 spans 17 residues. CDR1 and CDR2 from the germline V gene are SGDLS and YYNGEE. The CDR3, as DNA: TGTGCCAGCAGCGCCGCTAGCGGACCCCCCGGCACAGATACGCAGTATTTT. Translating gives CASSAASGPPGTDTQYF.

V gene TRBV27 combines with J gene TRBJ2-7; 7 bases line up with TRBD1. The CDR3 is 16 amino acids. After removal of 5 bases from V and 0 bases from J, the junction contained 10 bases not matched to a gene. Germline values: CDR1 MNHEY, CDR2 SMNVEV (reference sequence). CDR3 sequence (DNA): TGTGCCAGCAGTAGACCCTGGGCAGGGGGCTCCTACGAGCAGTACTTC. It specifies CASSRPWAGGSYEQYF.

The CDR3 here is CASSPRESGKTQYF. In DNA form, the CDR3 reads TGTGCCAGCTCACCACGGGAGTCAGGAAAGACCCAGTACTTC. The chain employs TRBV18 and TRBJ2-5; D may be TRBD2 (5 bases). V lost 1 base, J lost 6 bases, and 12 bases lay in between. The CDR3 sequence is 14 residues long. The V gene's germline CDR1 is KGHSH and CDR2 LQKENI. The complete variable domain, with remaining parts taken from reference TRBV18 and TRBJ2-5, reads NAGVMQNPRHLVRRRGQEARLRCSPMKGHSHVYWYRQLPEEGLKFMVYLQKENIIDESGMPKERFSAEFPKEGPSILRIQQVVRGDSAAYFCASSPRESGKTQYFGPGTRLLVL.

This sequence joins TRBV5-4 and TRBJ1-2; 7 positions match TRBD1. The CDR3 consists of 15 residues. From germline, CDR1 is SGHNT and CDR2 YYREEE (reference sequence). V trimming: 2 bases; J trimming: 5 bases; junction bases outside the gene matches: 9. The CDR3 DNA follows: TGTGCCAGCAGCTTCCCAAGACAGGGCAAATATGGCTACACCTTC. As protein: CASSFPRQGKYGYTF.

In this sample, this clone turned up a few times. This chain joins TRBV4-1 and TRBJ2-3; 13 bases map to TRBD2. The CDR3 has 20 residues. The V and J ends lost 2 bases and 0 bases, in that order; junction bases with no gene match: 11. Germline V gene data show CDR1 as MGHRA and CDR2 as YSYEKL. In DNA form, the CDR3 reads TGCGCCAGCAGCCAACCTGACGGGACTAGCGGGGTGACTAGCACAGATACGCAGTATTTT. This gives the protein CASSQPDGTSGVTSTDTQYF.

V and J are TRBV2 and TRBJ1-1; D is uncertain. V was trimmed by 4 bases and J by 11 bases, leaving 11 bases between them. The CDR3 runs to 11 residues. CDR1 is SNHLY and CDR2 is FYNNEI in the germline V gene. CDR3 residues: CASSVTVRAFF. For the CDR3, the DNA is TGTGCCAGCAGTGTTACCGTGAGGGCTTTCTTT.

The chain joins TRBV2 to TRBJ2-3; maybe TRBD2 (5 bases). The CDR3 length is 15 residues. V was pared by 8 bases and J by 2 bases, with 17 bases between. Germline V gives CDR1 SNHLY, CDR2 FYNNEI. In nucleotides, the CDR3 is TGTGCCAGCGCCCTGAGGGTGGGAGCCACAGATACGCAGTATTTT. It codes for CASALRVGATDTQYF.

The J gene is TRBJ2-1, the V gene TRBV28; D gene uncertain. Trimming pared 3 bases from V and 6 bases from J, leaving 18 bases between. CDR3 length: 16 amino acids. Germline V lookup: CDR1 MDHEN, CDR2 SYDVKM. This CDR3 is CASSFRNHRVANEQFF. The CDR3 DNA reads as TGTGCCAGCAGTTTCCGGAACCATCGGGTCGCCAATGAGCAGTTCTTC.

The chain joins TRBV19 to TRBJ2-3; weak D call: TRBD1 (6 bases). The CDR3 extends over 14 amino acids. Trimming stripped 7 bases from V and 6 bases from J, with 17 bases between. Germline CDR1 and CDR2: LNHDA and SQIVND (reference sequence). The CDR3 here is CASNPTGPGDTQYF. The CDR3 DNA reads as TGTGCCAGTAACCCGACAGGCCCGGGGGATACGCAGTATTTT.

The chain joins TRBV2 to TRBJ2-3; 11 bases are shared with TRBD1. Germline V gene lookup returns CDR1 SNHLY and CDR2 FYNNEI. V shed 6 bases and J 5 bases; nucleotides not matched to a gene: 7. The CDR3 is 15 residues long. The CDR3 loop is CASRRDRGWGDTQYF. In nucleotides, the CDR3 is TGTGCCAGCAGGCGGGACAGGGGGTGGGGAGATACGCAGTATTTT. Drawing the rest from reference TRBV2 and TRBJ2-3, the complete variable domain is EPEVTQTPSHQVTQMGQEVILRCVPISNHLYFYWYRQILGQKVEFLVSFYNNEISEKSEIFDDQFSVERPDGSNFTLKIRSTKLEDSAMYFCASRRDRGWGDTQYFGPGTRLTVL.

The V gene is TRBV7-8, the J gene TRBJ1-2; possible D gene TRBD1, 6 bases. The CDR3 extends over 16 amino acids. The V and J ends lost 2 bases and 0 bases respectively, with 13 bases between them. CDR1 is SGHVS and CDR2 is FQNEAQ in the germline V gene. The CDR3 DNA follows: TGTGCCAGCAGCTTATTGCTGGCAGGGGCTAACTATGGCTACACCTTC. Translating it yields CASSLLLAGANYGYTF.

V is TRBV13 and J is TRBJ2-3; D call uncertain. V lost 3 bases and J 1 base, leaving 11 bases between the germline ends. Germline CDR1 PRHDT, CDR2 FYEKMQ (reference sequence). This CDR3 has 15 amino acids. For the CDR3, the DNA is TGTGCCAGCAGCTTCGAGATCTTCGGCACAGATACGCAGTATTTT. Its protein product is CASSFEIFGTDTQYF.

The chain has TRBV11-2 and TRBJ2-5; 7 bases agree with TRBD2. Losses at the gene ends were 8 bases for V and 2 bases for J; bases not matched to a gene: 11. Germline assignment: CDR1 SGHAT and CDR2 FQNNGV. The CDR3 is 15 amino acids. DNA for the CDR3: TGTGCCAGCTCGCCGTCTGGGACTATACAAGAGACCCAGTACTTC. Its translation is CASSPSGTIQETQYF.

This clone turned up a few times. V usage is TRBV7-9 and J usage is TRBJ2-5, with D unclear. Trimming removed 5 bases at V and 5 bases at J, with 15 bases between. CDR3 length: 14 amino acids. Germline assignment: CDR1 SEHNR and CDR2 FQNEAQ (reference sequence). The CDR3: CASSRFGSRETQYF. The CDR3, as DNA: TGTGCCAGCAGCCGCTTTGGTTCGAGGGAGACCCAGTACTTC.

The chain recombines TRBV29-1 with TRBJ2-5; 10 bases are shared with TRBD1. Judging by the DNA end, TRBJ2-7 fits better; the J call may be wrong. The CDR3 spans 16 residues. Germline assignment: CDR1 SQVTM and CDR2 ANQGSEA. The CDR3: CSVDLAGTGEPYEQYF. CDR3 DNA: TGCAGCGTTGATTTGGCTGGGACAGGGGAACCCTACGAGCAGTACTTC.

The gene calls are TRBV5-1 and TRBJ2-5; 7 bases are shared with TRBD1. V was clipped by 5 bases and J by 5 bases; unmatched bases: 9. The CDR3 consists of 14 residues. Germline assignment: CDR1 SGHRS and CDR2 YFSETQ. The CDR3 DNA reads TGCGCCAGCAGACAAACCGGGACAGCGGAGACCCAGTACTTC. This encodes CASRQTGTAETQYF.

The chain carries TRBV5-1 and TRBJ2-3; the D gene is possibly TRBD2 (5 bases). Trimming removed 4 bases at V and 4 bases at J, with 19 bases between. The germline gives CDR1 SGHRS, CDR2 YFSETQ. The CDR3 totals 16 residues. CDR3 region: CASSPPPGSSADTQYF. CDR3 DNA sequence: TGCGCCAGCAGCCCCCCGCCGGGAAGTAGTGCAGATACGCAGTATTTT.

V and J are TRBV7-8 and TRBJ1-5; D possibly corresponds to TRBD1 (5 bases). V lost 5 bases and J lost 6, with 17 bases in between. Germline loops: CDR1 SGHVS, CDR2 FQNEAQ. The CDR3 totals 15 residues. CDR3 region: CASSQGVGTTQPQHF. The CDR3 bases are TGTGCCAGCAGCCAAGGGGTGGGGACTACTCAGCCCCAGCATTTT.

The chain carries TRBV14 and TRBJ2-4, with TRBD1 matching over 10 bases. V lost 3 bases, J lost 9 bases, and 5 bases stayed unmatched. The CDR3 is 14 residues long. The V gene's germline CDR1 is SGHDN and CDR2 FVKESK. CDR3 nucleotides: TGTGCCAGCAGCCAGGGACAGGGGAGGGTCATTCAGTACTTC. Translated, it gives CASSQGQGRVIQYF.